This T cell receptor beta chain came from a study of CXCR3-negative and CXCR3-positive naive CD8 T cells. Points on this clonotype: Its antigen is unknown.

This CDR3 spans 18 amino acids. Germline assignment: CDR1 SGHDT and CDR2 YYEEEE. Study-level findings and limits: Memory CD8+ cells had much lower diversity, and both naive subsets had comparably high diversity. The majority of assays used fresh PBMCs, and CXCR3 expression partially decreased after cryopreservation. TRB CDR3s of CXCR3-positive naive cells were more hydrophobic than those of CXCR3-negative naive cells.

Via 5' RACE with UMI labels, TRB cDNA libraries were prepared. From the 5' RACE reads, TCRdb lists one entry per CDR3 protein and no DNA. This sample's table has about 63,000 distinct CDR3 sequences. This TCR was sampled from a human donor in good health. Some clones in this sample may be carry-over from other donors' samples. This rearrangement joins TRBV5-6 to TRBJ2-1; the TRBD2 assignment by TCRdb is unverifiable without DNA. Specimen: naive CXCR3+ CD8+ T cells from blood. Subset indicated: CD45RO-CCR7+CD27+CD95- naive CD8+ T cells expressing CXCR3 (TNR3+). The CDR3 is CASSPLEGGPSPGDEQFF.